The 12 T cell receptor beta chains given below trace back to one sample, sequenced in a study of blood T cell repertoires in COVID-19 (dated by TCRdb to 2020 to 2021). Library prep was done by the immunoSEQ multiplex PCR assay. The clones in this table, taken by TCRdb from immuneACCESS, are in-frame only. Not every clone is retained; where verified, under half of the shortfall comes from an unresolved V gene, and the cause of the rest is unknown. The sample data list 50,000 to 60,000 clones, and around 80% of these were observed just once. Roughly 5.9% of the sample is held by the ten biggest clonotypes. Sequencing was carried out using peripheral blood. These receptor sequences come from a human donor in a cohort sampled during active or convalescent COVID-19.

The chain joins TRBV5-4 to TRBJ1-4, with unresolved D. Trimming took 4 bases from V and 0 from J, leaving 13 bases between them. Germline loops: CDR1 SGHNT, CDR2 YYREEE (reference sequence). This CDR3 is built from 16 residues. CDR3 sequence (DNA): TGTGCCAGCAGCGAGGGCGGGCTTGCAACTAATGAAAAACTGTTTTTT. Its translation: CASSEGGLATNEKLFF. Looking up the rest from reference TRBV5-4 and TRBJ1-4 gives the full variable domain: ETGVTQSPTHLIKTRGQQVTLRCSSQSGHNTVSWYQQALGQGPQFIFQYYREEENGRGNFPPRFSGLQFPNYSSELNVNALELDDSALYLCASSEGGLATNEKLFFGSGTQLSVL.

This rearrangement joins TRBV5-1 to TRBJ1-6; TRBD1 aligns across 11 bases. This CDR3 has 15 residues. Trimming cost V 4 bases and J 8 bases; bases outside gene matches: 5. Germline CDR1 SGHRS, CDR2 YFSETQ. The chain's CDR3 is CASSPRTGGDSPLHF. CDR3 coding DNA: TGCGCCAGCAGCCCTCGGACAGGGGGCGATTCACCCCTCCACTTT.

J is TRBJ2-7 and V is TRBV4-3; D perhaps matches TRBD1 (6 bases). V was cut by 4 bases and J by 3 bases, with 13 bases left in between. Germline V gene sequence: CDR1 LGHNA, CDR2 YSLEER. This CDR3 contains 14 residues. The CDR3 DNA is TGCGCCAGCAGCCCCGGGACACGAGACTACGAGCAGTACTTC. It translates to CASSPGTRDYEQYF.

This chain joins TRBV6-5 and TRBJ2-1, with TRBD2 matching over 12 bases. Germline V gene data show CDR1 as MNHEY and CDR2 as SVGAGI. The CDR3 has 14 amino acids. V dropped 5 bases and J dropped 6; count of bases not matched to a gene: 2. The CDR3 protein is CASSPSGGANEQFF. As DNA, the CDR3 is TGTGCCAGCAGTCCTAGCGGGGGGGCCAATGAGCAGTTCTTC.

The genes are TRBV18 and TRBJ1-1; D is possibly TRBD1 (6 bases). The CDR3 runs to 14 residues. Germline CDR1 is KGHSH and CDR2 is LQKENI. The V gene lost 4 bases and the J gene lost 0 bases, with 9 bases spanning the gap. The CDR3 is CASSLWTVNTEAFF. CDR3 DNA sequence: TGTGCCAGCTCACTGTGGACAGTGAACACTGAAGCTTTCTTT.

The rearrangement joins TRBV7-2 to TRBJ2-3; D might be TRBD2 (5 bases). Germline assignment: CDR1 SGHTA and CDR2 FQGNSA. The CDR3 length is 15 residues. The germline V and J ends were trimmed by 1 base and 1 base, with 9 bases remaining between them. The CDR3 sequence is CASSLGWGGTDTQYF. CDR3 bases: TGTGCCAGCAGCTTAGGCTGGGGAGGCACAGATACGCAGTATTTT. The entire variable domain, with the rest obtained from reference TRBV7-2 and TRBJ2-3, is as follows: GAGVSQSPSNKVTEKGKDVELRCDPISGHTALYWYRQSLGQGLEFLIYFQGNSAPDKSGLPSDRFSAERTGGSVSTLTIQRTQQEDSAVYLCASSLGWGGTDTQYFGPGTRLTVL.

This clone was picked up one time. The CDR3 DNA reads as TGTGCCAGCAGTTTATTGGGGACAGGACCCATGGGAGGCTACACCTTC. Encoded protein: CASSLLGTGPMGGYTF. This chain uses TRBV27 with TRBJ1-2, with 8 bases that match TRBD1. The CDR3 contains 16 residues. Germline lookup yields CDR1 MNHEY and CDR2 SMNVEV (reference sequence). J lost 8 bases, V lost 1 base, and 12 bases had no gene match.

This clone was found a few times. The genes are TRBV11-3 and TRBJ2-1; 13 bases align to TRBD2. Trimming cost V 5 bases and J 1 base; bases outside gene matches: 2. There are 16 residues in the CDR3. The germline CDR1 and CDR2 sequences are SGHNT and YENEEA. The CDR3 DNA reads TGTGCCAGCAGCCGGACTAGCGGGGGATCCTACAATGAGCAGTTCTTC. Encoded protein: CASSRTSGGSYNEQFF.

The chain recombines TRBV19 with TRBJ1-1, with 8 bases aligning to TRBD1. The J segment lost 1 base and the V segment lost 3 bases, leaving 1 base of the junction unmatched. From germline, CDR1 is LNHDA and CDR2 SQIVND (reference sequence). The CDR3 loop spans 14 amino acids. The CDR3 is CASSMGTGNTEAFF. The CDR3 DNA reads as TGTGCCAGTAGTATGGGGACAGGGAACACTGAAGCTTTCTTT.

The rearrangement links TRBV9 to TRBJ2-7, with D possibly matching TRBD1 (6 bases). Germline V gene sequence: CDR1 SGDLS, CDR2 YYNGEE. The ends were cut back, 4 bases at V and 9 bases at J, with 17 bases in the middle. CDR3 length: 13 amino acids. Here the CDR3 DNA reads TGTGCCAGCAGCACCACAGGGACGTCGGTGCAGTACTTC. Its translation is CASSTTGTSVQYF.

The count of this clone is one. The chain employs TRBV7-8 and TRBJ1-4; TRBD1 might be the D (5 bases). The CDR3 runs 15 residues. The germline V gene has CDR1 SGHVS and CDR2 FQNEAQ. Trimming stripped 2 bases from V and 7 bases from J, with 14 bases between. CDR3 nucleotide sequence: TGTGCCAGCAGCTTACACTGGGGCAGGCTTGAAAAACTGTTTTTT. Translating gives CASSLHWGRLEKLFF. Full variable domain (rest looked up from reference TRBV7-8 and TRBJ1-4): GAGVSQSPRYKVAKRGQDVALRCDPISGHVSLFWYQQALGQGPEFLTYFQNEAQLDKSGLPSDRFFAERPEGSVSTLKIQRTQQEDSAVYLCASSLHWGRLEKLFFGSGTQLSVL.

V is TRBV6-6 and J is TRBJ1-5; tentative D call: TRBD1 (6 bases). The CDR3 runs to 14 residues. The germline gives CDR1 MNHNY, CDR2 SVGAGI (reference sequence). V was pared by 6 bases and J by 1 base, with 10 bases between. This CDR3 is CASRQGLSNQPQHF. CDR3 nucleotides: TGTGCCAGCAGACAGGGATTGAGCAATCAGCCCCAGCATTTT.